This T cell receptor beta chain emerged from a study of shared clonotypes between healthy human individuals (dated by TCRdb to the early 2020s). Study-wide context: A few men and a couple of women, aged 18 to 49 years, made up the cohort. For each donor, CD4 naive and CD4 memory were each given three plates, CD8 naive was given two plates, and CD8 memory was given one plate. The study deeply sequenced blood TCR repertoires of about 5 healthy adults to estimate repertoire size and the extent of clonotype sharing between individuals. Libraries were prepared and TCR repertoires were sequenced by different laboratories using diverse techniques, in order to increase sequencing depth and limit assay-specific biases. Between about 0.94 and 8.9 billion PBMCs per donor were obtained by leukapheresis. Broader findings and caveats from the paper: Because the study included only a small number of donors, the genetic and exposure-history diversity represented was limited. Estimated clonotype richness was generally larger for naive than for memory subsets. Pairwise subsampling led to the expectation that sequencing depth would affect the degree of clonotype sharing among donors. When four donors were compared, the shared fraction of clonotypes was about 5% for naive CD4, over 3% for naive CD8, roughly 2.5% for memory CD4, and under 0.5% for memory CD8. Sampling was restricted to blood, and TCR repertoires in tissue are likely to differ from TCR repertoires in blood. Incomplete sequencing was indicated by rarefaction of sorted-subset datasets, despite the large sequencing depth. Higher generation probabilities were observed for clonotypes shared by all four sorted-subset donors than for non-shared clonotypes.

Including the terminal cysteine and phenylalanine, the CDR3 comprises 13 residues. Only the CDR3 part of the read is kept: 39 bases, read in frame from the first base. V is reduced by 2 bases and J by 9 bases, leaving a spacing of 8 bases between them. Via the germline V gene (reference sequence), CDR1 is SEHNR and CDR2 FQNEAQ. TCR CDR3 regions were amplified from genomic DNA by multiplex PCR using the deep immunoSEQ assay. For each cell subset, the extracted genomic DNA was distributed evenly across all wells of several immunoSEQ 96-well plates, and each plate served as one replicate. For sorted subsets, about 200 ng genomic DNA, equal to 30,000 to 35,000 T cell genomes, was loaded into each replicate PCR. The purified libraries were quantified using a Qubit 3.0 fluorometer, sized with a Bioanalyzer 2100, and then quantified again using the KAPA Library Quantification kit. Each immunoSEQ 96-well plate was sequenced on its own single-read 150-cycle Illumina NextSeq 550 flow cell. As for the original processing: The immunoSEQ output contained only junctional sequences without quality scores, so filtering could not match that applied to full-length reads. Sequences were annotated with PyIR, a Python wrapper for IgBLAST v1.9, using IMGT germline references to assign V/J genes and CDR3. Reads with weak V/J assignments (E-value above 1e-6), missing CDR3, stop codons, out-of-frame junctions, or ambiguous translated residues were removed. V3J clonotypes were defined as sequences sharing the same inferred V gene, J gene, and CDR3 amino acid sequence. The percentage overlap between two repertoires was calculated by dividing the number of shared unique clonotypes by the size of the smaller repertoire. Richness of each repertoire was evaluated using RTK rarefaction, the Chao1 estimator, and Recon v2.1 estimates of unobserved clonotypes. For all TCRbeta clonotypes obtained by the gDNA method from several donors, generation probabilities were computed with OLGA. TCRdb re-hosts the immuneACCESS table, in-frame sequences only. Its copies lack some clones; in the studies checked, an unresolved V gene accounts for under half of them, and the cause for the rest is not known. V, J and clone size were drawn from that table, and D and trimming were deduced from the DNA. This sample comprises fewer than 1.4 million clones, around 78% of them detected only once. The top ten constitute 0.55% to 0.7% of the sample.

For this clone: Its cognate antigen has yet to be identified. No base-level quality is on record; no much larger clone is a single base apart.

Donors were healthy HIV-negative adults with no recently reported acute infections or vaccinations. All donors were Caucasian adults living in Nashville, Tennessee, USA. Magnetic negative selection was used to enrich CD4+ T cells, after which naive cells were positively selected on CD45RA and the negative fraction became the memory subset. After blood collection by leukapheresis, PBMCs were isolated using Ficoll-Histopaque density gradient centrifugation and then cryopreserved in the vapor phase of liquid nitrogen. Analytical flow cytometry was used to check the purity and quantity of every magnetically sorted T cell population. Genomic DNA was isolated from each sorted fraction and quantified by UV absorbance on a Nanodrop 2000c.

The origin of this receptor is a man between 18 and 35 years old in good health. Some clones in this sample may be carry-over from other donors' samples. Sequenced material: memory CD4+ T cells from PBMCs. The sample's cell subset or site label, in plain terms: CD45RA-negative fraction. Recombination connected TRBV7-9 to TRBJ1-6; the D gene identity is not certain. The DNA is TGTGCCAGCAGCTTATTAGTGGGTTCACCCCTCCACTTT. Its amino acids are CASSLLVGSPLHF.